This TCR beta chain is from a study of control samples from healthy donors and cancer patients. The table lists this clone with a few counts. Clones were read by immunoSEQ multiplex PCR, and TCRdb kept only the in-frame ones, dropping some. Among tens of thousands of clones listed, more than 75% were seen once. V dropped 6 bases and J dropped 5; count of bases not matched to a gene: 11. There are 15 residues in the CDR3. Per the germline V gene, CDR1 is SNHLY and CDR2 is FYNNEI. The rearrangement joins TRBV2 to TRBJ1-1; 8 nucleotides line up with TRBD1. The sequenced sample consisted of blood. The receptor comes from a man between 50 and 59 years old in good health. Here the CDR3 reads CASRGRTGQGTEAFF. In DNA, the CDR3 is TGTGCCAGCAGGGGACGTACAGGACAGGGAACTGAAGCTTTCTTT.